Listed below are T cell receptor beta chains from one sample, sequenced in a study of vaccination and CD4 T cells after COVID-19. Their recognized antigens are unknown. TCRdb fed the PCR reads into MiXCR, producing one record per CDR3 protein. The table lists 8,500 or so distinct CDR3 sequences, around three fifths of them singletons. The specimen sequenced was CD4+ T cells from blood, cultured in vitro. Source of these receptors: a human donor who had recovered from COVID-19. CDR3s include the opening cysteine and the closing phenylalanine or tryptophan. The D gene is left open where the match is weak. Clone size, where shown, is once, few, many, or a class for clones that have expanded.

d_gene: NA; v_gene: TRBV7-8; j_gene: TRBJ1-2; abundance: NA; CDR3nt: TGTGCCAGCAGCTTAGAGCAGATTAACTATGGCTACACCTTC; CDR3aa: CASSLEQINYGYTF
d_gene: NA; v_gene: TRBV6-1; j_gene: TRBJ1-2; abundance: few; CDR3nt: TGTGCCAGCAGTGAACAGGGTGCCGGGGGCTACACCTTC; CDR3aa: CASSEQGAGGYTF
d_gene: TRBD1; v_gene: TRBV20-1; j_gene: TRBJ1-2; abundance: NA; CDR3nt: TGCAGTGCTAGTAGCGGGACAGGGAATGGCTACACCTTC; CDR3aa: CSASSGTGNGYTF
d_gene: TRBD1; v_gene: TRBV6-1; j_gene: TRBJ2-5; abundance: few; CDR3nt: TGTGCCAGCATCCCTACCGGGACAGGGATGGAGACCCAGTACTTC; CDR3aa: CASIPTGTGMETQYF
d_gene: NA; v_gene: TRBV10-3; j_gene: TRBJ2-1; abundance: NA; CDR3nt: TGTGCCATCAGTGAATCCAACAATGAGCAGTTCTTC; CDR3aa: CAISESNNEQFF
d_gene: NA; v_gene: TRBV20-1; j_gene: TRBJ1-5; abundance: NA; CDR3nt: TGCAGTGCTAGAGTGGGGGGGAGCAATCAGCCCCAGCATTTT; CDR3aa: CSARVGGSNQPQHF
d_gene: TRBD1; v_gene: TRBV28; j_gene: TRBJ1-1; abundance: NA; CDR3nt: TGTGCCAGCAGCAATTACAGGGGATTAGGAGCTTTCTTT; CDR3aa: CASSNYRGLGAFF
d_gene: TRBD2; v_gene: TRBV24-1; j_gene: TRBJ2-7; abundance: NA; CDR3nt: TGTGCCACCATCCCACGGGGGGGCGAGCAGTACTTC; CDR3aa: CATIPRGGEQYF
d_gene: NA; v_gene: TRBV7-2; j_gene: TRBJ1-5; abundance: once; CDR3nt: TGTGCCAGCAGCTCGGGGGCGGCCGGGCAGCCCCAGCATTTT; CDR3aa: CASSSGAAGQPQHF
d_gene: NA; v_gene: TRBV7-2; j_gene: TRBJ2-5; abundance: few; CDR3nt: TGTGCCAGCAGCTGGGCCGCAGGGCAAGAGACCCAGTACTTC; CDR3aa: CASSWAAGQETQYF
d_gene: TRBD2; v_gene: TRBV28; j_gene: TRBJ2-7; abundance: once; CDR3nt: TGTGCCAGCAGCCTAACTAGCGGGAGTCGATACGAGCAGTACTTC; CDR3aa: CASSLTSGSRYEQYF
d_gene: TRBD2; v_gene: TRBV6-1; j_gene: TRBJ2-7; abundance: few; CDR3nt: TGTGCCAGCAGGGTAACTAGCGGGAGAGGGTACGAGCAGTACTTC; CDR3aa: CASRVTSGRGYEQYF
d_gene: NA; v_gene: TRBV9; j_gene: TRBJ1-6; abundance: NA; CDR3nt: TGTGCCAGCAGCGAGCCCACAGGGAAGCCCCTCCACTTT; CDR3aa: CASSEPTGKPLHF
d_gene: NA; v_gene: TRBV28; j_gene: TRBJ1-2; abundance: NA; CDR3nt: TGTGCCAGCCTAAGGTTGGGGGATGGCTACACCTTC; CDR3aa: CASLRLGDGYTF
d_gene: NA; v_gene: TRBV7-3; j_gene: TRBJ2-7; abundance: NA; CDR3nt: TGTGCCAGCAGCTTAACGCCGACTAGCTACGAGCAGTACTTC; CDR3aa: CASSLTPTSYEQYF
d_gene: NA; v_gene: TRBV9; j_gene: TRBJ1-2; abundance: NA; CDR3nt: TGTGCCAGCAGCGTAGAGGCGGGGAGATACGATGGCTACACCTTC; CDR3aa: CASSVEAGRYDGYTF
d_gene: NA; v_gene: TRBV6-2/TRBV6-3; j_gene: TRBJ1-2; abundance: NA; CDR3nt: TGTGCCAGCACCCACGCTTGGACAGACTATGGCTACACCTTC; CDR3aa: CASTHAWTDYGYTF
d_gene: NA; v_gene: TRBV27; j_gene: TRBJ2-7; abundance: once; CDR3nt: TGTGCCAGCAGTTTTGGCATCCTTACCGAGCAGTACTTC; CDR3aa: CASSFGILTEQYF
d_gene: NA; v_gene: TRBV20-1; j_gene: TRBJ2-5; abundance: NA; CDR3nt: TGCAGTGCCCAGTTCGGCAGTTTCCAAGAGACCCAGTACTTC; CDR3aa: CSAQFGSFQETQYF
d_gene: TRBD1; v_gene: TRBV28; j_gene: TRBJ2-3; abundance: NA; CDR3nt: TGTGCCAGCACGGAGACAGGGTGGACAGATACGCAGTATTTT; CDR3aa: CASTETGWTDTQYF
d_gene: NA; v_gene: TRBV28; j_gene: TRBJ1-1; abundance: NA; CDR3nt: TGTGCCTACCGCCAGGGAATGAACACTGAAGCTTTCTTT; CDR3aa: CAYRQGMNTEAFF
d_gene: NA; v_gene: TRBV7-2; j_gene: TRBJ2-1; abundance: NA; CDR3nt: TGTGCCAGCAGCCGGGCCGGGACCAGGAACAATGAGCAGTTCTTC; CDR3aa: CASSRAGTRNNEQFF
d_gene: NA; v_gene: TRBV20-1; j_gene: TRBJ1-5; abundance: few; CDR3nt: TGCAGTGCTAGGTCAGTGCCTAGCAATCAGCCCCAGCATTTT; CDR3aa: CSARSVPSNQPQHF
d_gene: TRBD1; v_gene: TRBV20-1; j_gene: TRBJ1-1; abundance: NA; CDR3nt: TGCAGTGCGCCCAGACAGGGGGCATCTGAAGCTTTCTTT; CDR3aa: CSAPRQGASEAFF
d_gene: NA; v_gene: TRBV20-1; j_gene: TRBJ2-1; abundance: NA; CDR3nt: TGCAGTGCTAGGGGGCTAAATGAGCAGTTCTTC; CDR3aa: CSARGLNEQFF
d_gene: NA; v_gene: TRBV7-2; j_gene: TRBJ1-2; abundance: once; CDR3nt: TGTGCCAGCAGCTTAGAGGTCGGGGGGATGGTAGGTGGCTACACCTTC; CDR3aa: CASSLEVGGMVGGYTF
d_gene: TRBD1; v_gene: TRBV20-1; j_gene: TRBJ1-3; abundance: NA; CDR3nt: TGCAGTGCACTGGACAGGGCTGGAAACACCATATATTTT; CDR3aa: CSALDRAGNTIYF
d_gene: NA; v_gene: TRBV20-1; j_gene: TRBJ1-1; abundance: NA; CDR3nt: TGCAGTGCCAGGTTGGGGAACACTGAAGCTTTCTTT; CDR3aa: CSARLGNTEAFF
d_gene: NA; v_gene: TRBV7-2; j_gene: TRBJ1-5; abundance: once; CDR3nt: TGTGCCAGCAGCCTCTACAGGTATCAGCCCCAGCATTTT; CDR3aa: CASSLYRYQPQHF